The sequence of this T cell receptor beta chain was determined in a study of PD-L1 blockade in urothelial cancer. Study summary: It was in about 2014 that patients started atezolizumab at 1,200 mg intravenously every 3 weeks.

This CDR3 is built from 15 residues. Trimming took 0 bases from V and 8 from J; bases not matched to a gene: 4. Germline V gene data show CDR1 as MGHRA and CDR2 as YSYEKL. PCRs were each spiked with synthetic TCR analog templates. Assay: immunoSEQ multiplex PCR; the TCRdb copy retains only in-frame clones and omits some. The data show over 15,000 clones, over 80% seen once. Time point meaning: peripheral blood 6 weeks after treatment start. The study enrolled patients with locally advanced or metastatic urothelial carcinoma. The TCR sequence derives from a man aged 45 to 65 with urothelial cancer. The material sequenced was PBMCs, taken around atezolizumab (anti-PD-L1) treatment. This chain joins TRBV4-1 and TRBJ1-4; 9 bases match TRBD1. CDR3 in DNA: TGCGCCAGCAGCCAAGAGGGGACAGGGTGGGAAAAACTGTTTTTT. Translating it yields CASSQEGTGWEKLFF.